One and the same sample provided the 14 T cell receptor beta chains below, sequenced in a study of blood T cell repertoires in COVID-19. Clones were read by immunoSEQ multiplex PCR, and TCRdb kept only the in-frame ones, dropping some. The sample carries about 320,000 clones, under 95% recorded once. Sequencing input: PBMCs or T cells enriched from blood (not recorded which). These receptors were taken from a man between 60 and 70 years old who had recovered from COVID-19.

V usage is TRBV5-4 and J usage is TRBJ2-6; weak D call: TRBD2 (7 bases). The germline V gene has CDR1 SGHNT and CDR2 YYREEE (reference sequence). V shed 2 bases and J shed 0 bases, with 12 bases lying between them. This CDR3 has 17 amino acids. CDR3 loop: CASSFARGGSGANVLTF. In DNA form, the CDR3 reads TGTGCCAGCAGCTTTGCAAGGGGGGGCTCTGGGGCCAACGTCCTGACTTTC.

The V call is TRBV6-5, the J call TRBJ2-7; D is ambiguous. Germline V gene lookup returns CDR1 MNHEY and CDR2 SVGAGI. With 5 bases removed from V and 7 bases from J, the gap between germline ends came to 9 bases. This CDR3 spans 11 amino acids. The CDR3 loop reads CASSRRLEQYF. The CDR3 nucleotides are TGTGCCAGCAGTAGACGACTTGAGCAGTACTTC.

The genes are TRBV10-3 and TRBJ1-3; no reliable D call. The V and J ends lost 7 bases and 3 bases respectively, with 7 bases between them. This CDR3 has 12 amino acids. From germline, CDR1 is ENHRY and CDR2 SYGVKD. CDR3 in amino acids: CAINDNGNTIYF. CDR3 in DNA: TGTGCCATCAATGACAATGGAAACACCATATATTTT.

This clone has only one observation. The V gene is TRBV20-1, the J gene TRBJ2-7, with D hard to call. Germline V gene lookup returns CDR1 DFQATT and CDR2 SNEGSKA (reference sequence). This CDR3 is built from 8 residues. The CDR3 sequence: CSAFLFKV. CDR3 DNA sequence: TGCAGTGCCTTTTTGTTTAAAGTC.

This chain connects TRBV6-5 to TRBJ1-2; 7 nucleotides line up with TRBD1. Per germline, CDR1 MNHEY and CDR2 SVGAGI. Trimming removed 6 bases from V and 8 bases from J; junction bases left unmatched: 12. The CDR3 extends over 14 amino acids. CDR3 bases: TGTGCCAGCAGAAGGCGGAGGGGGCATGAAGGCTACACCTTC. Translating it yields CASRRRRGHEGYTF.

The chain uses TRBV18 and TRBJ2-5; 11 nucleotides align to TRBD2. The CDR3 length is 17 residues. CDR1 is KGHSH, CDR2 LQKENI, per germline. With 2 bases clipped from V and 0 bases from J, the junction kept 5 bases outside the gene matches. The CDR3 protein is CASSPGRLAGYQETQYF. The CDR3 coding sequence is TGTGCCAGCTCACCAGGCAGACTAGCGGGGTACCAAGAGACCCAGTACTTC.

The gene calls are TRBV5-4 and TRBJ2-3; TRBD1 matches 8 bases. CDR1 and CDR2 (germline): SGHNT, YYREEE (reference sequence). V shed 0 bases and J 2 bases; nucleotides not matched to a gene: 2. This CDR3 comprises 15 residues. The CDR3 here is CASSLEQGVTDTQYF. CDR3 DNA: TGTGCCAGCAGCTTGGAACAGGGGGTCACAGATACGCAGTATTTT.

The gene calls are TRBV5-4 and TRBJ1-1; TRBD1 agrees at 8 bases. With V trimmed by 4 bases and J by 2 bases, 4 bases remained unmatched. The CDR3 is 14 residues long. Germline V gives CDR1 SGHNT, CDR2 YYREEE (reference sequence). This CDR3 is CASSAGQVNTEAFF. The CDR3 DNA sequence: TGTGCCAGCAGCGCGGGACAGGTTAACACTGAAGCTTTCTTT. Combining the CDR3 with reference TRBV5-4 and TRBJ1-1 gives the whole variable domain ETGVTQSPTHLIKTRGQQVTLRCSSQSGHNTVSWYQQALGQGPQFIFQYYREEENGRGNFPPRFSGLQFPNYSSELNVNALELDDSALYLCASSAGQVNTEAFFGQGTRLTVV.

This clone was recorded many times. The rearrangement uses TRBV20-1 and TRBJ2-5; D is possibly TRBD2 (5 bases). There are 15 residues in the CDR3. Germline V gene sequence: CDR1 DFQATT, CDR2 SNEGSKA (reference sequence). V was shortened by 3 bases and J by 0 bases, with 14 bases between the two germline ends. CDR3 residues: CSASEPRAYQETQYF. The CDR3 region has the DNA TGCAGTGCTAGTGAGCCGCGGGCGTACCAAGAGACCCAGTACTTC.

This rearrangement joins TRBV3-1 (or the pseudogene TRBV3-2) to TRBJ2-1; 7 bases match TRBD2. The ends lost 1 base at V and 7 bases at J; junction bases unmatched: 7. The CDR3 is 15 amino acids. Germline lookup yields CDR1 LGHDT and CDR2 YNNKEL (reference sequence). The CDR3, as DNA: TGTGCCAGCAGCCAAGCCTCCGGGAGGCGGAATGAGCAGTTCTTC. It encodes CASSQASGRRNEQFF.

The V call is TRBV27, the J call TRBJ2-2; 8 bases map to TRBD2. The CDR3 covers 17 residues. The germline V gene has CDR1 MNHEY and CDR2 SMNVEV (reference sequence). V shed 4 bases and J 7 bases; nucleotides not matched to a gene: 14. In DNA form, the CDR3 reads TGTGCCAGCAGTTACCTAGCGGGTGCGCCGGGGTACGGGGAGCTGTTTTTT. Protein: CASSYLAGAPGYGELFF.

V gene TRBV27 combines with J gene TRBJ2-1; 8 nucleotides match TRBD2. Germline V CDR1 and CDR2: MNHEY, SMNVEV (reference sequence). V shed 3 bases, J shed 4 bases, and the junction held 11 bases outside the gene matches. The CDR3 length is 17 residues. The CDR3 sequence: CASSFSSSGRIYNEQFF. CDR3 in DNA: TGTGCCAGCAGTTTCTCCTCTAGCGGGCGGATATACAATGAGCAGTTCTTC.

This chain joins TRBV25-1 and TRBJ1-2; a possible D gene is TRBD1 (6 bases). Germline CDR1 is MGHDK and CDR2 is SYGVNS. This CDR3 has 13 residues. V lost 1 base, J lost 8 bases, and 11 bases lay in between. The CDR3 nucleotides are TGTGCCAGCAGTGAATCAGGGGTGCAAGGCTACACCTTC. It codes for CASSESGVQGYTF.

The chain combines TRBV19 with TRBJ2-1; TRBD1 matches at 9 bases. CDR1 is LNHDA and CDR2 is SQIVND in the germline V gene (reference sequence). This CDR3 has 15 residues. With 2 bases clipped from V and 3 bases from J, the junction kept 2 bases outside the gene matches. For the CDR3, the DNA is TGTGCCAGTAGTATATCGGGACAGGGCTACAATGAGCAGTTCTTC. Translated: CASSISGQGYNEQFF.